Listed below are T cell receptor beta chains from one sample, sequenced in a study of blood T cell repertoires in COVID-19. Assay used: immunoSEQ multiplex PCR; TCRdb lists only in-frame clones, some missing. The sample contains about 100,000 clones, over 85% of which appear only once. The sample comprised peripheral blood. The receptors were gathered from a man aged 65 to 79 with acute or convalescent COVID-19. CDR3s include the opening cysteine and the closing phenylalanine or tryptophan. Each record gives: J gene, V gene, D gene, clone size, CDR3 DNA, CDR3 protein. A D gene is named only where the DNA matches it firmly. Rows may omit the clone size; those that give it use once, few, many or a size class.

TRBJ2-3 TRBV18 TRBD2 once TGTGCCAGCTCGGGACTAGCGAGATCCAACCCCACAGATACGCAGTATTTT CASSGLARSNPTDTQYF
TRBJ2-2 TRBV5-1 - - TGCGCCAGCAGCTTCGGGGAAACCCACACCGGGGAGCTGTTTTTT CASSFGETHTGELFF
TRBJ1-2 TRBV7-9 - - TGTGCCAGCAGCCTCCGGGGGGGCACCTATGGCTACACCTTC CASSLRGGTYGYTF
TRBJ2-1 TRBV10-1 TRBD1 - TGCGCCAGCACTCCGGGACAGGGGATTAATGAGCAGTTCTTC CASTPGQGINEQFF
TRBJ1-1 TRBV18 - - TGTGCCAGCTCGCCGAGATGGAACACTGAAGCTTTCTTT CASSPRWNTEAFF
TRBJ2-7 TRBV28 TRBD1 - TGTGCCAGCAGTTCCCCAACGGGACAGGGCTCCTACGAGCAGTACTTC CASSSPTGQGSYEQYF
TRBJ2-3 TRBV9 TRBD2 - TGTGCCAGCAGCGTAGCCTGGCGGGAGTCCGCAGATACGCAGTATTTT CASSVAWRESADTQYF
TRBJ1-1 TRBV24-1 - - TGTGCCGCCAGTGACAGACACGAAGCTTTCTTT CAASDRHEAFF
TRBJ2-7 TRBV6-5 - - TGTGCCAGCGGGCCAGCTTGGTTCTACGAGCAGTACTTC CASGPAWFYEQYF
TRBJ1-2 TRBV3-1/TRBV3-2 TRBD1 - TGTGCCAGCAGCCAAGACACAGGGGCAGCTAACTATGGCTACACCTTC CASSQDTGAANYGYTF
TRBJ1-2 TRBV5-1 - - TGCGCCAGCACGCTACAGGGAAGTTTGGACTATGGCTACACCTTC CASTLQGSLDYGYTF
TRBJ1-3 TRBV7-9 - - TGTGCCAGCAGCTTCCGGGAACGGAACACCATATATTTT CASSFRERNTIYF
TRBJ2-3 TRBV11-3 TRBD2 - TGTGCCAGCAGCCAACTTTATAGCGGGAGCCGGGGTGATACGCAGTATTTT CASSQLYSGSRGDTQYF
TRBJ1-1 TRBV3-1/TRBV3-2 TRBD1 - TGTGCCAGCAGCCAGCCGACAGGGGGGAACACTGAAGCTTTCTTT CASSQPTGGNTEAFF
TRBJ1-6 TRBV7-9 - - TGTGCCAGCAGCCTCAGCGGGGCAGGGGTTTCACCCCTCCACTTT CASSLSGAGVSPLHF
TRBJ1-2 TRBV6-6 - - TGTGCCAGCAGTTCCTCCGACAGGATTAACTATGGCTACACCTTC CASSSSDRINYGYTF
TRBJ1-2 TRBV11-2 TRBD1 once TGTGCCAGCAGGGGACAGGGTAACTATGGCTACACCTTC CASRGQGNYGYTF
TRBJ2-7 TRBV5-1 - - TGCGCCAGCAGCTTGGCGGGAGCGACGGGGGAGCAGTACTTC CASSLAGATGEQYF
TRBJ1-6 TRBV30 - - TGTGCCTGGAGTACAGGGTGGTCACCCCTCCACTTT CAWSTGWSPLHF
TRBJ2-2 TRBV14 TRBD2 - TGTGCCAGCAGCCAAGATAAGCCTAGCGGGAGGGCCGTTGGCGGGGAGCTGTTTTTT CASSQDKPSGRAVGGELFF
TRBJ2-2 TRBV5-8 TRBD2 - TGTGCCAGCAGTCTGGGGACTAGGCACACCGGGGAGCTGTTTTTT CASSLGTRHTGELFF
TRBJ1-1 TRBV7-9 - - TGTGCCAGCAGCTTAAAATATAGAGCTTTCTTT CASSLKYRAFF
TRBJ1-3 TRBV29-1 - - TGCAGCGCCACGCCCAGCTCTGGAAACACCATATATTTT CSATPSSGNTIYF
TRBJ1-1 TRBV18 TRBD1 - TGTGCCAGCTCACCGACAGGGAAGAGGGACACTGAAGCTTTCTTT CASSPTGKRDTEAFF
TRBJ1-2 TRBV7-8 - - TGTGCCAGCAGCTTAGGAGGACAACGCAGCTACACCTTC CASSLGGQRSYTF
TRBJ2-5 TRBV7-9 - - TGTGCCAGCAGCCGGGACTTCCAAGAGACCCAGTACTTC CASSRDFQETQYF
TRBJ2-7 TRBV28 TRBD2 - TGTGCCAGCAGTTTGAGGGGCGGGAGGCTCCACGAGCAGTACTTC CASSLRGGRLHEQYF
TRBJ2-5 TRBV7-8 - - TGTGCCAGCAGCGACGACAGTTTTGAGACCCAGTACTTC CASSDDSFETQYF
TRBJ2-7 TRBV5-5 - - TGTGCCAGCAGGAAGGTTGGGGACACCTACGAGCAGTACTTC CASRKVGDTYEQYF
TRBJ1-2 TRBV5-1 TRBD1 - TGCGCCAGCAGCTTGGAACAGGGGGAAGGTGGCTACACCTTC CASSLEQGEGGYTF
TRBJ2-1 TRBV10-1 TRBD1 - TGCGCCAGCAGTTCTACTCCGGGACAGGGGGTAGATGAGCAGTTCTTC CASSSTPGQGVDEQFF
TRBJ2-3 TRBV11-2 - - TGTGCCAGCAGAAAAGTCGGTTCAGATACGCAGTATTTT CASRKVGSDTQYF
TRBJ1-1 TRBV18 TRBD1 - TGTGCCAGCTCACCCAGGGACAGCGGAGAAGCTTTCTTT CASSPRDSGEAFF
TRBJ2-7 TRBV29-1 - few TGCAGCGTCGGGGAGGCCTCCGGGAAGCAGTACTTC CSVGEASGKQYF
TRBJ2-7 TRBV18 - - TGTGCCAGCTCACCCCTAAAGGGGGATTCCGAGCAGTACTTC CASSPLKGDSEQYF
TRBJ1-1 TRBV3-1/TRBV3-2 - - TGTGCCAGCAGCCGGACAGAGGCGAACACTGAAGCTTTCTTT CASSRTEANTEAFF
TRBJ2-7 TRBV2 TRBD2 - TGTGCCAGCATTGGCGCTAGCGGAACCTACGAGCAGTACTTC CASIGASGTYEQYF
TRBJ1-3 TRBV3-1/TRBV3-2 - - TGTGCCAGCAGCCGTAAAGGGGTTGTCGGAAACACCATATATTTT CASSRKGVVGNTIYF
TRBJ2-2 TRBV28 - - TGTGCCAGCAGTCCCGGACAGAACACCGGGGAGCTGTTTTTT CASSPGQNTGELFF
TRBJ1-4 TRBV4-3 - - TGCGCCAGCAGCCAAGATAGGGGAGGGGCACCTAATGAAAAACTGTTTTTT CASSQDRGGAPNEKLFF
TRBJ1-1 TRBV16 TRBD1 - TGTGCCAGCAGCCCGAGACAGGGGGTGACTGAAGCTTTCTTT CASSPRQGVTEAFF
TRBJ1-1 TRBV3-1/TRBV3-2 - - TGTGCCAGCACCACCAATGAGGGCACTGAAGCTTTCTTT CASTTNEGTEAFF
TRBJ2-5 TRBV7-9 TRBD2 - TGTGCCAGCAGCTTTCCCGGGACTAAAGAGACCCAGTACTTC CASSFPGTKETQYF
TRBJ1-1 TRBV11-2 - - TGTGCCAGCAGCTTGGGCAACCTAAACACTGAAGCTTTCTTT CASSLGNLNTEAFF
TRBJ2-5 TRBV19 - once TGTGCCAGTAATCCGGGTTCGGCCCAGACCCAGTACTTC CASNPGSAQTQYF
TRBJ1-4 TRBV2 - - TGTGCCAGCAGCCGTATCCCCAGGGCTTCTAATGAAAAACTGTTTTTT CASSRIPRASNEKLFF
TRBJ2-2 TRBV19 - - TGTGCCAGTAGTATAAGACTGAACACCGGGGAGCTGTTTTTT CASSIRLNTGELFF
TRBJ1-1 TRBV2 TRBD1 - TGTGCCAGCAGTGTGGGAGACAGGGGAGGTAGGGCGCTGAACACTGAAGCTTTCTTT CASSVGDRGGRALNTEAFF
TRBJ1-4 TRBV5-8 - - TGTGCCAGCAGTAGACGGGGGAGGGGCTATGAAAAACTGTTTTTT CASSRRGRGYEKLFF
TRBJ2-7 TRBV27 TRBD1 - TGTGCCAGCAGTATCACAGGGGTGGGCGAGCAGTACTTC CASSITGVGEQYF
TRBJ1-1 TRBV10-2 - once TGCGCCAGCAGTGAGGAAACCCGAGGCAACACTGAAGCTTTCTTT CASSEETRGNTEAFF
TRBJ1-6 TRBV7-3 - - TGTGCCAGCAGCTTCAGACAGACAAATTCACCCCTCCACTTT CASSFRQTNSPLHF
TRBJ1-4 TRBV11-2 - - TGTGCCAGCAGCTTAGTGGGGGGAACCGGTGAAAAACTGTTTTTT CASSLVGGTGEKLFF
TRBJ1-3 TRBV19 - - TGTGCCAGTAGTCCCCGGTCCTCTGGAAACACCATATATTTT CASSPRSSGNTIYF
TRBJ1-3 TRBV6-1 - - TGTGCCAGCAGTGACAGGGGTACTGGAAACACCATATATTTT CASSDRGTGNTIYF
TRBJ2-2 TRBV6-6 - - TGTGCCAGCAGTTCCGAGGACAGTTCCGGGGAGCTGTTTTTT CASSSEDSSGELFF
TRBJ1-4 TRBV7-2 TRBD1 - TGTGCCAGCAGCCAGCCGGGACAGCTACTCTGGAGCGAAAAACTGTTTTTT CASSQPGQLLWSEKLFF
TRBJ2-1 TRBV24-1 - - TGTGCCACCAGTGATCCGACAAATGAGCAGTTCTTC CATSDPTNEQFF